This TCR beta chain was sequenced in a study of blood T cell repertoires in COVID-19. At the level of the study: Whether acute or convalescent, the COVID-19 samples came from the United States, Italy and Spain.

Per the original methods: Amplified reference gene primers provided the basis for estimating nucleated cell counts. The assay was immunoSEQ multiplex PCR, and TCRdb's table has in-frame clones only and misses some. The V and J calls and clone size were taken over from that table, and D and trimming were inferred from the DNA. The top ten clones hold roughly 17% of a sample with roughly 190,000 clones, more than 65% of them seen once. In this sample, this clone turned up a few times. Assignment of participants to cohorts was predicated upon participant-reported clinical history. The sequenced sample was PBMCs or T cells enriched from blood (not recorded which). The sequence came from a woman in her 50s with acute COVID-19.

The CDR3 spells CASSHTGLGYTF. The DNA for the CDR3 is TGTGCCAGCAGTCATACGGGACTCGGCTACACCTTC. The gene calls are TRBV3-1 (or the pseudogene TRBV3-2) and TRBJ1-2, with D tentatively TRBD1 (5 bases). There are 12 residues in the CDR3. The germline V gene has CDR1 LGHDT and CDR2 YNNKEL (reference sequence). The ends were cut back, 6 bases at V and 8 bases at J, with 13 bases in the middle.